This TCR beta chain was obtained from a study of blood T cell repertoires in COVID-19. Across the whole study: The United States, Italy and Spain were the sources of the acute and convalescent COVID-19 samples.

V was pared by 4 bases and J by 2 bases, with 19 bases between. The CDR3 consists of 16 residues. CDR1 and CDR2 from the germline V gene are SGHRS and YFSETQ. In the original processing: Reference gene primer amplification yielded estimated nucleated cell counts. Data came from immunoSEQ multiplex PCR; TCRdb stores just in-frame clones and leaves some out. The D gene and trimming were derived from the DNA, and the V and J assignments and clone size from that table. Of 210,000 or so clones listed, around nine tenths were seen once; the top ten hold 5% to 8%. This receptor was taken from a woman aged 35 to 49 who had recovered from COVID-19. This chain joins TRBV5-1 and TRBJ2-7; maybe TRBD2 (6 bases). The sequenced material came from peripheral blood. For the CDR3, the DNA is TGCGCCAGCAGCCCCCGGTGGGGACTGGACCCCTACGAGCAGTACTTC. This codes for CASSPRWGLDPYEQYF.